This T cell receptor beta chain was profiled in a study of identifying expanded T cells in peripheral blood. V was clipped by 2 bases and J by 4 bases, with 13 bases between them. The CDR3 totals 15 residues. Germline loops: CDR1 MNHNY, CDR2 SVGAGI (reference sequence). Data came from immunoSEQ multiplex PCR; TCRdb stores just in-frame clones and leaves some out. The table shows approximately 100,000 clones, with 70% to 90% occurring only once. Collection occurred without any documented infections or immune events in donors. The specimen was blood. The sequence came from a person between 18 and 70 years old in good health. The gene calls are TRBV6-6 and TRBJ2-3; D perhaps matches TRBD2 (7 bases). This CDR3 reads CASSYGGAASDTQYF. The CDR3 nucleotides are TGTGCCAGCAGTTACGGGGGGGCCGCCTCAGATACGCAGTATTTT.